The T cell receptor beta chain described here comes from a study of neurological immune-mediated disorders. General study results and limits: The absence of any CDR3 amino acid sequence shared by expanded clones across subjects suggests that repertoires were private in all groups. The greatest TCR clonal expansion appeared in HTLV-1-associated myelopathy and the smallest, falling below healthy controls, in multiple sclerosis.

5'RACE generated cDNA with 10-nucleotide random UMIs. TCRdb re-called the 5' RACE reads with MiXCR, one entry per CDR3 protein. The sample lists 20,000 to 30,000 distinct CDR3 sequences; more than 2% were seen once. There are many counts of this clonotype. Its antigen is currently unknown. The unsorted libraries were prepared from 2 million PBMCs (stored at -80 C). Trimming removed 10 bases from V and 8 bases from J, with 14 bases in between. The CDR3 is made up of 12 amino acids. Germline V lookup: CDR1 MNHEY, CDR2 SMNVEV (reference sequence). What was sequenced was PBMCs. This receptor was identified in a woman in her forties or fifties with multiple sclerosis. This chain links TRBV27 with TRBJ1-4, with D unresolved. The CDR3 spells CATGRGSEKLFF. As DNA, the CDR3 is TGTGCCACAGGTCGGGGTAGCGAAAAACTGTTTTTT.